A single sample is the source of the 3 T cell receptor beta chains below, sequenced in a study of human T cells and chemical hapten exposure. TCRdb reprocessed the RACE reads via MiXCR and lists one record per CDR3 protein. The repertoire holds 110,000 or so distinct CDR3 sequences, with more than 7% as singletons. Time point here: patch test 2, 6 weeks after DPC sensitization. Treatment defined: therapeutic diphenylcyclopropenone sensitization with weekly scalp DPC. Sequenced material: whole blood, taken in connection with sensitization to the hapten diphenylcyclopropenone (DPC). The source is a woman between 40 and 50 years old with alopecia areata. Some clones in this sample may be carry-over from other donors' samples.

The rearrangement links TRBV7-9 to TRBJ2-7, with 9 bases aligning to TRBD1. Germline CDR1 and CDR2: SEHNR and FQNEAQ (reference sequence). V shed 5 bases, J shed 3 bases, and the junction held 8 bases outside the gene matches. The length of the CDR3 is 15 residues. CDR3 protein: CASSQAQGAHYEQYF. In DNA, the CDR3 is TGTGCCAGCAGCCAAGCACAGGGGGCACACTACGAGCAGTACTTC.

Points on this clonotype: A much more abundant neighbour one base away suggests this may be a read error. The conserved phenylalanine or tryptophan normally closing the CDR3 is absent here, so this likely arose from a read error. This sequence joins TRBV6-5 and TRBJ1-2; no definite D call. The ends were cut back, 2 bases at V and 8 bases at J, with 18 bases in the middle. Germline CDR1 is MNHEY and CDR2 is SVGAGI. The CDR3 loop spans 15 amino acids. The CDR3: CASSYLPLRIDGYTS. The CDR3 DNA follows: TGTGCCAGCAGTTACCTACCCCTCAGGATCGACGGCTACACCTCC.

This clonotype came up many times. The chain couples TRBV15 to TRBJ1-6; D remains unclear. Germline V gene sequence: CDR1 LNHNV, CDR2 YYDKDF (reference sequence). There are 15 residues in the CDR3. Trimming removed 5 bases from V and 2 bases from J, with 10 bases in between. This chain's CDR3 is CATSPGDTYNSPLHF. CDR3 DNA: TGTGCCACCAGCCCCGGGGATACCTATAATTCACCCCTCCACTTT.